The 26 T cell receptor beta chains listed next were all sequenced from one sample in a study of OX40 agonist ivuxolimab in advanced cancers. The data were produced by immunoSEQ multiplex PCR, yet TCRdb's version contains in-frame clones alone and is incomplete. The sample yields 35,000 to 45,000 clones, approximately 86% seen once. This material consisted of CD4+ or CD8+ T cells sorted from blood, taken in a trial of the OX40 agonist ivuxolimab. The receptor source for this set is an adult with an advanced solid tumor such as melanoma, head and neck, liver or kidney cancer.

This clone was counted once. The genes are TRBV5-1 and TRBJ2-7; D might be TRBD1 or TRBD2, each matching 5 bases. The length of the CDR3 is 16 residues. The V and J ends lost 4 bases and 2 bases respectively, with 19 bases between them. The germline V gene encodes CDR1 SGHRS and CDR2 YFSETQ. Written as DNA, the CDR3 is TGCGCCAGCAGCGATGGGGTCGGGGCAATAACCTACGAGCAGTACTTC. It codes for CASSDGVGAITYEQYF.

This clone was seen a handful of times. This chain links TRBV4-1 with TRBJ2-1; no reliable D call. In germline, CDR1 is MGHRA, CDR2 YSYEKL. The CDR3 is 12 residues long. V was cut by 3 bases and J by 8 bases, with 8 bases left in between. Written as DNA, the CDR3 is TGCGCCAGCAGCCACCCCGAGGATGAGCAGTTCTTC. It translates to CASSHPEDEQFF.

The V call is TRBV29-1, the J call TRBJ1-1; the D gene is possibly TRBD1 (6 bases). The germline gives CDR1 SQVTM, CDR2 ANQGSEA. The length of the CDR3 is 14 residues. Trimming removed 7 bases at V and 5 bases at J, with 20 bases between. CDR3 loop: CSGQVWERGTEAFF. In nucleotides, the CDR3 is TGCAGCGGACAGGTCTGGGAAAGGGGGACTGAAGCTTTCTTT.

The genes are TRBV10-1 and TRBJ2-3, with D possibly TRBD1 on 7 matching bases. Germline lookup yields CDR1 WNHNN and CDR2 SYGVQD (reference sequence). V was shortened by 8 bases and J by 2 bases, with 20 bases between the two germline ends. This CDR3 region has 16 residues. The CDR3 loop reads CASGGGGLSDTDTQYF. In nucleotides, the CDR3 is TGCGCCAGCGGAGGAGGGGGCTTATCTGACACAGATACGCAGTATTTT.

The chain couples TRBV28 to TRBJ1-5; 7 bases fit TRBD1. Germline V gives CDR1 MDHEN, CDR2 SYDVKM. Losses at the gene ends were 8 bases for V and 6 bases for J; bases not matched to a gene: 7. The CDR3 length is 13 residues. CDR3: CASGVDRVQPQHF. Written as DNA, the CDR3 is TGTGCCAGCGGAGTCGACAGGGTTCAGCCCCAGCATTTT.

The chain combines TRBV19 with TRBJ2-3; possibly TRBD2 for D (6 bases). The CDR3 runs to 13 residues. V was shortened by 3 bases and J by 4 bases, with 8 bases between the two germline ends. Germline values: CDR1 LNHDA, CDR2 SQIVND (reference sequence). The CDR3 nucleotides read TGTGCCAGTAGTATTCTAGCGTCAGATACGCAGTATTTT. This codes for CASSILASDTQYF.

The rearrangement links TRBV15 to TRBJ2-2, with D hard to call. V gave up 1 base and J gave up 7 bases, with 4 bases separating them. This CDR3 has 12 amino acids. Germline lookup yields CDR1 LNHNV and CDR2 YYDKDF (reference sequence). The CDR3 bases are TGTGCCACCAGCAGAGGAGGCGGGGAGCTGTTTTTT. It translates to CATSRGGGELFF.

The chain employs TRBV27 and TRBJ2-3; D unclear. The CDR3 runs to 14 residues. Germline CDR1 is MNHEY and CDR2 is SMNVEV (reference sequence). Trimming removed 3 bases from V and 6 bases from J, with 13 bases in between. The CDR3 here is CASSLSEAGDTQYF. DNA of the CDR3: TGTGCCAGCAGTTTGTCAGAGGCCGGGGATACGCAGTATTTT.

The chain recombines TRBV5-3 with TRBJ2-5; TRBD2 agrees at 16 bases. TRBV5-3 is an open reading frame whose function is uncertain. The V segment lost 4 bases and the J segment 0 bases; nucleotides outside the gene matches: 18. This CDR3 has 22 amino acids. The chain's CDR3 is CARSAGLAGGFSDTRDQETQYF. The CDR3 DNA is TGTGCCAGAAGCGCGGGACTAGCGGGGGGGTTTAGCGATACTCGCGACCAAGAGACCCAGTACTTC.

As concerns this clone: This probably arose from a read error, given a far larger clone one base away. Other DNA sequences in the sample encode the same CDR3. V is TRBV5-2 and J is TRBJ1-5. TRBV5-2 is marked as a pseudogene. The CDR3 covers 13 residues. DNA of the CDR3: TGTGCCAGCAGCCAAGAAAGCGATCAGCCCCAGCATTTT. Translation gives CASSQESDQPQHF.

The chain carries TRBV7-9 and TRBJ2-7, with D maybe TRBD2 (5 bases). This CDR3 has 13 amino acids. Trimming cost V 1 base and J 5 bases, with 9 bases left between them. CDR1 is SEHNR and CDR2 is FQNEAQ in the germline V gene (reference sequence). This chain's CDR3 is CASSLGRANEQYF. The CDR3 DNA reads TGTGCCAGCAGCTTAGGGCGGGCCAACGAGCAGTACTTC.

The chain couples TRBV27 to TRBJ2-7; D is tentatively TRBD1 or TRBD2 (5 bases each). Per the germline V gene, CDR1 is MNHEY and CDR2 is SMNVEV (reference sequence). The CDR3 spans 14 residues. Trimming shortened V by 3 bases and J by 0 bases, and 9 bases separated the two germline ends. CDR3 sequence reads: CASSFGDASYEQYF. The CDR3 DNA reads TGTGCCAGCAGTTTTGGGGACGCCTCCTACGAGCAGTACTTC.

The CDR3 DNA sequence: TGTGCCAGCAGCTCCCTCGACAGTTACGGGGAGCTGTTTTTT. Protein sequence: CASSSLDSYGELFF. This chain connects TRBV11-2 to TRBJ2-2; D possibly corresponds to TRBD1 (5 bases). This CDR3 spans 14 amino acids. Germline CDR1 and CDR2: SGHAT and FQNNGV. V shed 4 bases and J shed 7 bases, with 13 bases lying between them.

The chain uses TRBV4-3 and TRBJ2-7; D call uncertain. Germline loops: CDR1 LGHNA, CDR2 YSLEER. V dropped 2 bases and J dropped 7 bases, with 12 bases sitting between them. CDR3 length: 13 residues. CDR3 protein: CASSQSRGREQYF. In nucleotides, the CDR3 is TGCGCCAGCAGCCAAAGCCGCGGAAGGGAGCAGTACTTC.

The J gene is TRBJ2-5, the V gene TRBV4-1, with 10 positions matching TRBD1. The CDR3 has 18 residues. Per the germline V gene, CDR1 is MGHRA and CDR2 is YSYEKL. V dropped 4 bases and J dropped 3; count of bases not matched to a gene: 14. The CDR3 loop is CASSPAGGGGQGEETQYF. The CDR3, as DNA: TGCGCCAGCAGCCCGGCGGGAGGTGGAGGACAGGGGGAAGAGACCCAGTACTTC.

The V and J genes are TRBV11-1 and TRBJ2-7, with D perhaps matching TRBD1 or TRBD2 (5 bases each). In germline, CDR1 is SGHAT, CDR2 FQDESV (reference sequence). V gave up 1 base and J gave up 7 bases, with 11 bases separating them. The CDR3 loop spans 13 amino acids. The CDR3 here is CASSLVFGGEQYV. The DNA of the CDR3 is TGTGCCAGCAGCTTAGTGTTTGGGGGTGAGCAGTACGTC.

The gene calls are TRBV7-3 and TRBJ2-3; 7 bases align to TRBD1. The CDR3 sequence is 15 residues long. The V gene end was trimmed by 5 bases and the J gene end by 2 bases; junction bases not matched to a gene: 7. CDR1 and CDR2 (germline): SGHTA, FQGTGA. Here the CDR3 reads CASSKQGSPTDTQYF. Written as DNA, the CDR3 is TGTGCCAGCAGCAAACAGGGGTCACCCACAGATACGCAGTATTTT.

This chain links TRBV30 with TRBJ2-7; TRBD1 agrees at 11 bases. Trimming took 8 bases from V and 9 from J; bases not matched to a gene: 6. This CDR3 has 11 amino acids. Per the germline V gene, CDR1 is GTSNPN and CDR2 is SVGIG (reference sequence). CDR3 DNA: TGTGCCGCACAGGGACAGGGGGGGCAGTACTTC. Its translation is CAAQGQGGQYF.

CDR3 region: CASSVGLGTDTQYF. CDR3 nucleotides: TGTGCCAGCAGCGTAGGGTTGGGCACAGATACGCAGTATTTT. The V and J genes are TRBV9 and TRBJ2-3, with D unresolved. Germline V gene data show CDR1 as SGDLS and CDR2 as YYNGEE. The CDR3 is made up of 14 amino acids. Trimming removed 0 bases at V and 1 base at J, with 6 bases between.

The chain combines TRBV9 with TRBJ1-4, with D perhaps TRBD1 (5 bases). Germline V gene sequence: CDR1 SGDLS, CDR2 YYNGEE. This CDR3 has 13 amino acids. V was pared by 3 bases and J by 10 bases, with 13 bases between. In DNA form, the CDR3 reads TGTGCCAGCAGCGGAGGGGATTTTGGAAAACTGTTTTTT. Translation: CASSGGDFGKLFF.

The V call is TRBV19, the J call TRBJ2-7, with D perhaps matching TRBD1 or TRBD2 (6 bases each). The CDR3 has 15 amino acids. Trimming removed 5 bases from V and 3 bases from J, with 17 bases in between. Germline V gene data show CDR1 as LNHDA and CDR2 as SQIVND (reference sequence). As DNA, the CDR3 is TGTGCCAGTAGTGCCATGGGGGCGGGAAGCTACGAGCAGTACTTC. It codes for CASSAMGAGSYEQYF. Full variable domain (outside the CDR3, taken from reference TRBV19 and TRBJ2-7): DGGITQSPKYLFRKEGQNVTLSCEQNLNHDAMYWYRQDPGQGLRLIYYSQIVNDFQKGDIAEGYSVSREKKESFPLTVTSAQKNPTAFYLCASSAMGAGSYEQYFGPGTRLTVT.

This rearrangement joins TRBV7-9 to TRBJ1-1, with D possibly matching TRBD1 (5 bases). There are 13 residues in the CDR3. V gave up 3 bases and J gave up 6 bases, with 11 bases separating them. Germline-derived CDR1 and CDR2 are SEHNR and FQNEAQ (reference sequence). CDR3 loop: CASSFQAGPEAFF. The CDR3 region has the DNA TGTGCCAGCAGCTTTCAGGCAGGGCCTGAAGCTTTCTTT.

The rearrangement uses TRBV6-1 and TRBJ1-2; weak D call: TRBD1 (6 bases). Trimming took 3 bases from V and 0 from J, leaving 8 bases between them. The germline gives CDR1 MNHNS, CDR2 SASEGT. The CDR3 has 14 residues. CDR3 in amino acids: CASSEDRANYGYTF. The CDR3 DNA follows: TGTGCCAGCAGTGAGGACAGAGCTAACTATGGCTACACCTTC.

V usage is TRBV5-8 and J usage is TRBJ1-5; 7 nucleotides line up with TRBD1. The CDR3 has 15 amino acids. The V gene end was trimmed by 6 bases and the J gene end by 0 bases; junction bases not matched to a gene: 6. CDR1 is SGHTS and CDR2 is YDEGEE in the germline V gene. Here the CDR3 DNA reads TGTGCCAGCACCTTAACAGGGGCTAGCAATCAGCCCCAGCATTTT. Its translation is CASTLTGASNQPQHF.

The V call is TRBV7-9, the J call TRBJ1-4; 7 positions agree with TRBD1. Per the germline V gene, CDR1 is SEHNR and CDR2 is FQNEAQ (reference sequence). This CDR3 has 16 amino acids. The trim removed 5 bases at V and 8 bases at J, leaving 14 bases unmatched. For the CDR3, the DNA is TGTGCCAGCAGCCCATTATCCTTCAACAGGGGAGAAAAACTGTTTTTT. Amino acids: CASSPLSFNRGEKLFF.

CDR3 protein: CASSVDAASNQPQHF. In nucleotides, the CDR3 is TGTGCCAGCAGCGTAGATGCAGCTAGCAATCAGCCCCAGCATTTT. The chain links TRBV9 to TRBJ1-5; D gene uncertain. The germline gives CDR1 SGDLS, CDR2 YYNGEE. Trimming pared 0 bases from V and 0 bases from J, leaving 7 bases between. CDR3 length: 15 residues.